The source of this TCR beta chain is a study of T cells in Graves' hyperthyroidism and ophthalmopathy. Authors of the study amplified TCR beta CDR3 regions from RNA transcripts. The HTBI primer set was used in a first-round RT-PCR of the TCR CDR3. TCRdb reprocessed the multiplex PCR reads via MiXCR and lists one record per CDR3 protein. Found here are 450,000 to 650,000 distinct CDR3 sequences, approximately 15% of them singletons; the top ten hold more than 6%. Study observations and caveats: The model anticipated ophthalmopathy a median about six months pre-onset.

This clonotype turned up a few times. What it recognizes is unknown. Germline-derived CDR1 and CDR2 are SGHDT and YYEEEE. The V end lost 3 bases, the J end lost 6 bases, and 13 bases lay between the germline ends. The CDR3 consists of 14 residues. The specimen sequenced was blood. V usage is TRBV5-6 and J usage is TRBJ1-5; D is undetermined. The receptor was isolated from a young woman with Graves' ophthalmopathy. CDR3 sequence (DNA): TGTGCCAGCAGCTCCGGTGGGTCCGGTCAGCCCCAGCATTTT. Protein: CASSSGGSGQPQHF. The whole variable domain, filled in from reference TRBV5-6 and TRBJ1-5, reads DAGVTQSPTHLIKTRGQQVTLRCSPKSGHDTVSWYQQALGQGPQFIFQYYEEEERQRGNFPDRFSGHQFPNYSSELNVNALLLGDSALYLCASSSGGSGQPQHFGDGTRLSIL.